The following is a T cell receptor beta chain sequence with its context. The antigen is unknown. The protocol was immunoSEQ multiplex PCR, while the TCRdb copy is restricted to in-frame clones and leaves out a portion. The data hold more than 40,000 clones, with around 95% observed a single time. The sample is drawn from a study of graft-versus-host responses after intestinal transplantation. Regarding the study as a whole: Early HvG declines after transplant were associated with peak circulating GvH clone levels.

This CDR3 region has 15 residues. CDR1 and CDR2 (germline): SGHAT, FQNNGV. V lost 2 bases, J lost 4 bases, and 14 bases lay in between. The TCR was taken from a human donor who was the organ donor for an intestinal transplant. Sequencing was performed on unstimulated CD8+ T cells sorted from spleen or lymph node cells, taken before transplant. The rearrangement uses TRBV11-2 and TRBJ1-2; possible D gene TRBD1, 5 bases. CDR3 nucleotides: TGTGCCAGCAGCTTAAGCCAGGGCGTCGGCTATGGCTACACCTTC. Protein sequence: CASSLSQGVGYGYTF.